Listed below are T cell receptor beta chains from one sample, sequenced in a study of quantifying T cell responses using KT2 cells. TCRdb called the UMI-ligation and nested PCR reads again in MiXCR, with one record for every CDR3 protein. Seen here are just under 50,000 distinct CDR3 sequences, approximately 10% observed once, and the top ten hold less than 11%. The sample comprised PBMCs spiked with cells of the T cell clone KT2. The receptors originated from a human donor. CDR3s include the opening cysteine and the closing phenylalanine or tryptophan. The D gene is left open where the match is weak. For some rows the clone size is stated as once, few or many, or as a class when expanded; others skip it.

d_gene: -
abundance: many
v_gene: TRBV10-3
j_gene: TRBJ2-5
CDR3nt: TGTGCCATCAGGCCCGCGGGTAAAGAGACCCAGTACTTC
CDR3aa: CAIRPAGKETQYF

d_gene: TRBD1
abundance: -
v_gene: TRBV14
j_gene: TRBJ2-1
CDR3nt: TGTGCCAGCAGCCACCTCCGGGACAGTTACAATGAGCAGTTCTTC
CDR3aa: CASSHLRDSYNEQFF

d_gene: TRBD2
abundance: many
v_gene: TRBV28
j_gene: TRBJ2-1
CDR3nt: TGTGCCAGCAGTTATGACCCCGGGACTAGCGACGACTACAATGAGCAGTTCTTC
CDR3aa: CASSYDPGTSDDYNEQFF

d_gene: TRBD1
abundance: -
v_gene: TRBV7-9
j_gene: TRBJ1-1
CDR3nt: TGTGCCAGCAGCCCAGGGGGCCGACAGGGAAGAACTTTCTTT
CDR3aa: CASSPGGRQGRTFF

d_gene: TRBD1
abundance: -
v_gene: TRBV6-5
j_gene: TRBJ1-1
CDR3nt: TGTGCCAGCAGTCGCCAGTGGCTCAGGGGGGTGCCCATGAACACTGAAGCTTTCTTT
CDR3aa: CASSRQWLRGVPMNTEAFF

d_gene: -
abundance: many
v_gene: TRBV11-2
j_gene: TRBJ2-3
CDR3nt: TGTGCCAGCAGCTTAGTCATGTTTGTGGGAGAAGAGACAGATACGCAGTATTTT
CDR3aa: CASSLVMFVGEETDTQYF

d_gene: -
abundance: -
v_gene: TRBV12-5
j_gene: TRBJ2-1
CDR3nt: TGTGCTAGTGGTGGAAACTTGGATGAGCAGTTCTTC
CDR3aa: CASGGNLDEQFF

d_gene: -
abundance: -
v_gene: TRBV4-3
j_gene: TRBJ2-1
CDR3nt: TGCGCCAGCAGCCAAGGTTATGGGACTTCTCATCCTTACAGGTACAATGAGCAGTTCTTC
CDR3aa: CASSQGYGTSHPYRYNEQFF

d_gene: -
abundance: once
v_gene: TRBV30
j_gene: TRBJ1-5
CDR3nt: TGTGCCTGGAGTGTACGTAGCAATCAGCCCCAGCATTTT
CDR3aa: CAWSVRSNQPQHF

d_gene: TRBD2
abundance: few
v_gene: TRBV18
j_gene: TRBJ2-7
CDR3nt: TGTGCCAGCTCACCATCAGGACTAGCGGGAGTGGATCAGTACTTC
CDR3aa: CASSPSGLAGVDQYF

d_gene: -
abundance: -
v_gene: TRBV2
j_gene: TRBJ2-1
CDR3nt: TGTGCCAGCAGCCAGCAATTCCGTTCCGGGACGGCCCGCTACAATGAGCAGTTCTTC
CDR3aa: CASSQQFRSGTARYNEQFF

d_gene: TRBD2
abundance: many
v_gene: TRBV7-9
j_gene: TRBJ2-1
CDR3nt: TGTGCCAGCAGCTTAGTAGCGGGAGCCTACAATGAGCAGTTCTTC
CDR3aa: CASSLVAGAYNEQFF

d_gene: TRBD1
abundance: few
v_gene: TRBV20-1
j_gene: TRBJ2-3
CDR3nt: TGCAGTGCTACCACCCTATTAAGGGGGCTGCCGGGTGATACGCAGTATTTT
CDR3aa: CSATTLLRGLPGDTQYF

d_gene: TRBD1
abundance: few
v_gene: TRBV6-2/TRBV6-3
j_gene: TRBJ1-1
CDR3nt: TGTGCCAGCAACACAGGGGGTAGCACTGAAGCTTTCTTT
CDR3aa: CASNTGGSTEAFF

d_gene: -
abundance: many
v_gene: TRBV20-1
j_gene: TRBJ1-1
CDR3nt: TGCAGTGCTAGGGGAGAAAGAGCTTTCTTT
CDR3aa: CSARGERAFF

d_gene: -
abundance: -
v_gene: TRBV7-9
j_gene: TRBJ1-3
CDR3nt: TGTGCCAGCAGCGCGCAAGCGGGTCTATCTGGAAACACCATATATTTT
CDR3aa: CASSAQAGLSGNTIYF

d_gene: -
abundance: many
v_gene: TRBV6-2/TRBV6-3
j_gene: TRBJ2-3
CDR3nt: TGTGCCAGCAGTGCCCGACAGCCTCGGAGCACAGATACGCAGTATTTT
CDR3aa: CASSARQPRSTDTQYF

d_gene: TRBD2
abundance: -
v_gene: TRBV14
j_gene: TRBJ2-1
CDR3nt: TGTGCCAGCAGCCAAGTGGGTAGCGGGGCCTACAATGAGCAGTTCTTC
CDR3aa: CASSQVGSGAYNEQFF

d_gene: TRBD2
abundance: -
v_gene: TRBV20-1
j_gene: TRBJ2-3
CDR3nt: TGCAGTGCTAGTCGGGGACTAGTCAGCGCAGATACGCAGTATTTT
CDR3aa: CSASRGLVSADTQYF

d_gene: TRBD1
abundance: once
v_gene: TRBV16
j_gene: TRBJ1-1
CDR3nt: TGTGCCAGCAGCCAAACAGGGGGCAACACTGAAGCTTTCTTT
CDR3aa: CASSQTGGNTEAFF

d_gene: TRBD1
abundance: -
v_gene: TRBV30
j_gene: TRBJ2-3
CDR3nt: TGTGCCTGGAGCGGACAGGGGGACGTAGATACGCAGTATTTT
CDR3aa: CAWSGQGDVDTQYF

d_gene: -
abundance: -
v_gene: TRBV9
j_gene: TRBJ2-1
CDR3nt: TGTGCCAGCAGCGTAGCTTCCGTGGAAGGGCAGTTCTTC
CDR3aa: CASSVASVEGQFF

d_gene: TRBD1
abundance: few
v_gene: TRBV11-3
j_gene: TRBJ1-4
CDR3nt: TGTGCCAGCAGCTTGACAGGGGGCCAGGAAAAACTGTTTTTT
CDR3aa: CASSLTGGQEKLFF

d_gene: -
abundance: few
v_gene: TRBV2
j_gene: TRBJ2-3
CDR3nt: TGTGCCAGCAGTGAGAACTCCTATTCCACAGATACGCAGTATTTT
CDR3aa: CASSENSYSTDTQYF

d_gene: -
abundance: many
v_gene: TRBV12-5
j_gene: TRBJ2-1
CDR3nt: TGTGCTAGTGGTTGGCCGAGCGAGCAGTTCTTC
CDR3aa: CASGWPSEQFF

d_gene: -
abundance: -
v_gene: TRBV4-2
j_gene: TRBJ2-7
CDR3nt: TGTGCCAGCAGCCACCTAGGGGACGAGCAGTACTTC
CDR3aa: CASSHLGDEQYF

d_gene: -
abundance: many
v_gene: TRBV20-1
j_gene: TRBJ2-7
CDR3nt: TGCAGTGGCAGGACCAGCTCCTACGAGCAGTACTTC
CDR3aa: CSGRTSSYEQYF

d_gene: -
abundance: -
v_gene: TRBV23-1
j_gene: TRBJ1-5
CDR3nt: TGCGCCAGCAGTCAATCGAGTCCATATAGCAATCAGCCCCAGCATTTT
CDR3aa: CASSQSSPYSNQPQHF

d_gene: -
abundance: -
v_gene: TRBV7-9
j_gene: TRBJ2-1
CDR3nt: TGTGCCAGCAGCTTAGATGGCCCGGCGGAGCAGTTCTTC
CDR3aa: CASSLDGPAEQFF

d_gene: -
abundance: -
v_gene: TRBV24-1
j_gene: TRBJ1-1
CDR3nt: TGTGCCACCAGTGATTTTCATCGGGGGCGGTGGATCACTGAAGCTTTCTTT
CDR3aa: CATSDFHRGRWITEAFF

d_gene: -
abundance: few
v_gene: TRBV14
j_gene: TRBJ2-2
CDR3nt: TGTGCCAGCAGCCAAGTGTTCACCGGGGAGCTGTTTTTT
CDR3aa: CASSQVFTGELFF

d_gene: -
abundance: -
v_gene: TRBV6-2/TRBV6-3
j_gene: TRBJ2-7
CDR3nt: TGTGCCAGCAGGCCAGGGGAGCAGCCCTACGAGCAGTACTTC
CDR3aa: CASRPGEQPYEQYF

d_gene: TRBD1
abundance: few
v_gene: TRBV12-3/TRBV12-4
j_gene: TRBJ1-5
CDR3nt: TGTGCCAGCAGTTTCGGACAGGGAGAGGATCAGCCCCAGCATTTT
CDR3aa: CASSFGQGEDQPQHF

d_gene: TRBD1
abundance: many
v_gene: TRBV5-6
j_gene: TRBJ2-3
CDR3nt: TGTGCCAGCAGCTGGGCTTTTAAAGGGACAGGCACAGATACGCAGTATTTT
CDR3aa: CASSWAFKGTGTDTQYF

d_gene: -
abundance: many
v_gene: TRBV5-6
j_gene: TRBJ2-1
CDR3nt: TGTGCCAGCAGCTCTTCAAGCCGCGAGCAGTTCTTC
CDR3aa: CASSSSSREQFF

d_gene: -
abundance: -
v_gene: TRBV9
j_gene: TRBJ1-3
CDR3nt: TGTGCCAGCAGCGAGGACCCCAGGGGAAACACCATATATTTT
CDR3aa: CASSEDPRGNTIYF

d_gene: TRBD2
abundance: many
v_gene: TRBV6-2/TRBV6-3
j_gene: TRBJ2-7
CDR3nt: TGTGCCAGCAGTTATGAATCCGGGACTAGCGTCTCCTACGAGCAGTACTTC
CDR3aa: CASSYESGTSVSYEQYF

d_gene: -
abundance: -
v_gene: TRBV6-2/TRBV6-3
j_gene: TRBJ2-3
CDR3nt: TGTGCCATCGGGGACCGCCCCAGAGGGACGCAGTATTTT
CDR3aa: CAIGDRPRGTQYF

d_gene: -
abundance: many
v_gene: TRBV5-4
j_gene: TRBJ2-5
CDR3nt: TGTGCCAGCAGCGAGGGCCTGGGGGAGACCCAGTACTTC
CDR3aa: CASSEGLGETQYF

d_gene: TRBD1
abundance: -
v_gene: TRBV7-2
j_gene: TRBJ2-7
CDR3nt: TGTGCCAGCAGCATACATACAGGGGGGAATTACGAGCAGTACTTC
CDR3aa: CASSIHTGGNYEQYF

d_gene: -
abundance: many
v_gene: TRBV6-2/TRBV6-3
j_gene: TRBJ1-1
CDR3nt: TGTGCCAGCAGACCCGACAGGCTAGTGAATACTGAAGCTTTCTTT
CDR3aa: CASRPDRLVNTEAFF

d_gene: -
abundance: many
v_gene: TRBV9
j_gene: TRBJ1-5
CDR3nt: TGTGCCAGCAGTCGCAACGACAATCAGCCCCAGCATTTT
CDR3aa: CASSRNDNQPQHF

d_gene: TRBD2
abundance: -
v_gene: TRBV3-1
j_gene: TRBJ2-5
CDR3nt: TGTGCCAGCAGCTCGGCTAGCGGGGGGGGACAAGAGACCCAGTACTTC
CDR3aa: CASSSASGGGQETQYF

d_gene: TRBD2
abundance: -
v_gene: TRBV24-1
j_gene: TRBJ2-3
CDR3nt: TGTGCCACCAGTGAACCTAGCGGTACAGATACGCAGTATTTT
CDR3aa: CATSEPSGTDTQYF

d_gene: -
abundance: few
v_gene: TRBV19
j_gene: TRBJ2-3
CDR3nt: TGTGCGATAAGAGGGGAAAGCACAGATACGCAGTATTTT
CDR3aa: CAIRGESTDTQYF

d_gene: -
abundance: -
v_gene: TRBV27
j_gene: TRBJ2-1
CDR3nt: TGTGCCAGCAGTTTATCTCACGGAACAGTGGAAGGCAATGAGCAGTTCTTC
CDR3aa: CASSLSHGTVEGNEQFF

d_gene: TRBD1
abundance: many
v_gene: TRBV18
j_gene: TRBJ1-1
CDR3nt: TGTGCCAGCTCGTCGGCTACCCTACAGGGGGCCCAGAACACTGAAGCTTTCTTT
CDR3aa: CASSSATLQGAQNTEAFF

d_gene: -
abundance: few
v_gene: TRBV12-3/TRBV12-4
j_gene: TRBJ2-1
CDR3nt: TGTGCCAGCAGTCCCGCCGGGTCTGGGAGTGGGTACAATGAGCAGTTCTTC
CDR3aa: CASSPAGSGSGYNEQFF

d_gene: -
abundance: -
v_gene: TRBV30
j_gene: TRBJ1-1
CDR3nt: TGTGCCTGGAGTCGAGAATTTTCAGGCAGGGGATCGACTGAAGCTTTCTTT
CDR3aa: CAWSREFSGRGSTEAFF

d_gene: -
abundance: -
v_gene: TRBV4-1
j_gene: TRBJ2-5
CDR3nt: TGCGCCAGCAGCCAGAGGCTCCACGGGATAGGGGAACAAGAGACCCAGTACTTC
CDR3aa: CASSQRLHGIGEQETQYF

d_gene: TRBD2
abundance: -
v_gene: TRBV7-9
j_gene: TRBJ2-5
CDR3nt: TGTGCCAGCAGCGATCTAGCGGGCCAAGAGACCCAGTACTTC
CDR3aa: CASSDLAGQETQYF

d_gene: TRBD2
abundance: -
v_gene: TRBV7-2
j_gene: TRBJ2-7
CDR3nt: TGTGCCAGCAGCTTAGGCGCTAGCGGGAGGACTACTTCCTACGAGCAGTACTTC
CDR3aa: CASSLGASGRTTSYEQYF

d_gene: -
abundance: few
v_gene: TRBV29-1
j_gene: TRBJ1-2
CDR3nt: TGCAGCGCCTTATCCACCGACAGCTATGGCTACACCTTC
CDR3aa: CSALSTDSYGYTF

d_gene: TRBD2
abundance: many
v_gene: TRBV20-1
j_gene: TRBJ2-3
CDR3nt: TGCAGTGCTAGAGATCGGGTCAAAGCGGGGACAGATACGCAGTATTTT
CDR3aa: CSARDRVKAGTDTQYF

d_gene: -
abundance: few
v_gene: TRBV2
j_gene: TRBJ1-4
CDR3nt: TGTGCCAGCAATATAAGGGAAAAACTGTTTTTT
CDR3aa: CASNIREKLFF

d_gene: TRBD1
abundance: few
v_gene: TRBV3-1
j_gene: TRBJ1-1
CDR3nt: TGTGCCAGCAGCCAAGTGGACAGGGGGCTTCAGAGGGCTTTCTTT
CDR3aa: CASSQVDRGLQRAFF

d_gene: -
abundance: many
v_gene: TRBV20-1
j_gene: TRBJ1-1
CDR3nt: TGCAGTGCTAGTGGGGGGACACACGACATGAACACTGAAGCTTTCTTT
CDR3aa: CSASGGTHDMNTEAFF

d_gene: -
abundance: medium-sized
v_gene: TRBV20-1
j_gene: TRBJ2-3
CDR3nt: TGCAGTGGCACTTTACGGGGTACGCAGTATTTT
CDR3aa: CSGTLRGTQYF

d_gene: TRBD1
abundance: -
v_gene: TRBV6-5
j_gene: TRBJ1-6
CDR3nt: TGTGCCAGCAGTTATTGGGACAGGGTTAATTCACCCCTCCACTTT
CDR3aa: CASSYWDRVNSPLHF